The rows below give T cell receptor beta chains drawn from one sample of a study of cytotoxic CD8 clonotypes in ibrutinib-treated CLL. Repertoires were generated with immunoSEQ multiplex PCR, while TCRdb's copy carries only in-frame clones and drops some. The repertoire has tens of thousands of clones, approximately 87% of them found once; the top ten carry less than 45%. The input for sequencing was PBMCs, taken after 24 months of ibrutinib treatment. These receptors all stem from a human donor with chronic lymphocytic leukemia. Both conserved end residues are part of each CDR3. A D gene is named only where the DNA matches it firmly. Size is omitted from some rows. Given values are once, few, many or a class for expanded clones.

j_gene	v_gene	d_gene	abundance	CDR3nt	CDR3aa
TRBJ2-1	TRBV2	.	.	TGTGCCAGCAGTGAAGAGGATGGCGGAGTTGAGTTCTTC	CASSEEDGGVEFF
TRBJ2-2	TRBV7-9	TRBD2	.	TGTGCCAGCAGCCCTCTCGCGGGACTAGCGGGAGGAGGCGGGGAGCTGTTTTTT	CASSPLAGLAGGGGELFF
TRBJ2-5	TRBV6-1	TRBD2	.	TGTGCCAGCAGTGATGGGCTGGCTAGCGGGAGTCAAGAGACCCAGTACTTC	CASSDGLASGSQETQYF
TRBJ2-1	TRBV28	TRBD2	.	TGTGCCAGCATCACGGGGCAATGGGGAGGGAATGAGCAGTTCTTC	CASITGQWGGNEQFF
TRBJ2-7	TRBV28	TRBD1	.	TGTGCCAGCAGTTTGCAGGGGGCCTCCTACGAGCAGTACTTC	CASSLQGASYEQYF
TRBJ2-3	TRBV7-9	TRBD2	once	TGTGCCAGCAGCCTGAGGTTGGGCGCGGGAGGGCAAGATACGCAGTATTTT	CASSLRLGAGGQDTQYF
TRBJ1-2	TRBV18	.	few	TGTGCCAGCTCACCGGGACGGAACTATGGCTACACCTTC	CASSPGRNYGYTF
TRBJ1-1	TRBV19	TRBD1	.	TGTGCCAGTAGACAGGGGGCTACACCTGAAGCTTTCTTT	CASRQGATPEAFF
TRBJ1-3	TRBV15	.	.	TGTGCCACCAGCAGAGACCAAAACTCTGGAAACACCATATATTTT	CATSRDQNSGNTIYF
TRBJ2-2	TRBV30	.	once	TGTGCCTGGAGTGTAAGGACCGGGGAGCTGTTTTTT	CAWSVRTGELFF
TRBJ2-1	TRBV29-1	TRBD2	.	TGCAGCGCCGAGACTAGCGGGGTCCACAATGAGCAGTTCTTC	CSAETSGVHNEQFF
TRBJ2-5	TRBV7-9	.	.	TGTGCCAGCAGCCAGGAGGGAGAGACCCAGTACTTC	CASSQEGETQYF
TRBJ2-7	TRBV7-7	.	.	TGTGCCAGCAGCTTAGGCAGAGATTACGAGCAGTACTTC	CASSLGRDYEQYF
TRBJ1-1	TRBV2	.	.	TGTGCCAGCAGTGTAACGGACCTCAGAGATCCCACTGAAGCTTTCTTT	CASSVTDLRDPTEAFF
TRBJ2-1	TRBV29-1	TRBD2	.	TGCAGCGTTACACCGGGACTAGGTGGCGAGGGTGAGCAGTTCTTC	CSVTPGLGGEGEQFF
TRBJ2-5	TRBV25-1	.	.	TGTGCCAGCAGTGAACTGATAACGGAGACCCAGTACTTC	CASSELITETQYF
TRBJ2-5	TRBV5-6	.	.	TGTGCCAGCAGCTTGGGCCTCTATTGCAACTTC	CASSLGLYCNF
TRBJ2-1	TRBV5-4	TRBD1	.	TGTGCCAGCAGCTTGGGGGGGACCGGGACAGGGGTTTGGAATGAGCAGTTCTTC	CASSLGGTGTGVWNEQFF
TRBJ2-1	TRBV30	.	.	TGTGCCTCAAAGTTCGCCTACAATGAGCAGTTCTTC	CASKFAYNEQFF
TRBJ2-2	TRBV5-4	.	.	TGTGCCAGCAGCCGGTGGGTAGGGGCCGGCGGGGAGCTGTTTTTT	CASSRWVGAGGELFF
TRBJ2-6	TRBV18	.	.	TGTGCCAGCTCACAAGGGACCGGGGCCAACGTCCTGACTTTC	CASSQGTGANVLTF
TRBJ2-7	TRBV13	.	many	TGTGCCAGCAGGTCAACAGGGACCGGCTACGAGCAGTACTTC	CASRSTGTGYEQYF
TRBJ2-2	TRBV6-6	.	.	TGTGCCAGCAGTTACACCGGAGCTCGAGGGAAGCTGTTTTTT	CASSYTGARGKLFF
TRBJ2-5	TRBV4-1	.	.	TGCGCCAGCAGCCACTTAGAAGAGACCCAGTACTTC	CASSHLEETQYF
TRBJ2-7	TRBV7-2	TRBD2	.	TGTGCCAGCAGCTTATACGGACTAGCGGGAGCCCGGGAGTACGAGCAGTACTTC	CASSLYGLAGAREYEQYF
TRBJ1-4	TRBV7-9	TRBD1	.	TGTGCCAGCAGCCCTAGGGGACAGGGGTCTGAAAAACTGTTTTTT	CASSPRGQGSEKLFF
TRBJ1-4	TRBV28	TRBD1	.	TGTGCCAGCAGTTTCTGGGGACAGGGAGCAACTAATGAAAAACTGTTTTTT	CASSFWGQGATNEKLFF
TRBJ2-1	TRBV10-3	TRBD1	.	TGTGCCATCACCCCGGGACAGGGGGCAAATGAGCAGTTCTTC	CAITPGQGANEQFF
TRBJ2-3	TRBV18	.	.	TGTGCCAGCTCACCCGGACTAATCACAGATACGCAGTATTTT	CASSPGLITDTQYF
TRBJ1-5	TRBV5-1	.	once	TGCGCCAGCAGCTTGATCGGGACACGCCGGGGTTATAGCAATCAGCCCCAGCATTTT	CASSLIGTRRGYSNQPQHF
TRBJ2-1	TRBV21-1	.	.	TGTGCCAGCGAATTCCGCGGGAGGCCCTACAATGAGCAGTTCTTC	CASEFRGRPYNEQFF
TRBJ2-1	TRBV19	.	.	TGTGCCAGTAGACGGGAGTCGAACAATGAGCAGTTCTTC	CASRRESNNEQFF
TRBJ2-5	TRBV28	TRBD2	.	TGTGCCAGCAGTATCCAGACTAGCGGGAGACGGGAGACCCAGTACTTC	CASSIQTSGRRETQYF
TRBJ2-7	TRBV6-5	TRBD2	.	TGTGCCAGCAGCCTGCGAGCGGGGGCCTACGAGCAGTACTTC	CASSLRAGAYEQYF
TRBJ2-2	TRBV5-1	TRBD2	.	TGCGCCAGCAGCTTCGGGACTAGCGTTTCCGGGGAGCTGTTTTTT	CASSFGTSVSGELFF
TRBJ1-2	TRBV5-4	TRBD1	.	TGTGCCAGCAGCGGACCAGGGGGTGGCTACACCTTC	CASSGPGGGYTF
TRBJ2-2	TRBV10-3	TRBD1	.	TGTGCCACCGCCAGGGGGCAGGACGCCGGGGAGCTGTTTTTT	CATARGQDAGELFF
TRBJ2-3	TRBV5-1	.	.	TGCGCCAGCAGCTTGGCACCGGGACGGACAGATACGCAGTATTTT	CASSLAPGRTDTQYF
TRBJ1-1	TRBV19	.	.	TGTGCCAGTAGTATTTTAGGTTCTGAAGCTTTCTTT	CASSILGSEAFF
TRBJ2-1	TRBV27	TRBD2	once	TGTGCCAGCAGTCCACGAACTCTAGCGGGAGTTGGCAATGAGCAGTTCTTC	CASSPRTLAGVGNEQFF
TRBJ2-1	TRBV6-1	TRBD1	.	TGTGCCAGCAGTGATCAGGGGGCAGAACAGTTCTTC	CASSDQGAEQFF
TRBJ2-5	TRBV5-4	.	.	TGTGCCAGCAGCTTGGGAGCGGCCCAAGAGACCCAGTACTTC	CASSLGAAQETQYF
TRBJ2-2	TRBV5-6	.	.	TGTGCCAGCAGAATGCTATCCGACTCCTACCTCACCGGGGAGCTGTTTTTT	CASRMLSDSYLTGELFF
TRBJ2-7	TRBV19	TRBD2	few	TGTGCCAGTAGAGGGACTAGCGGGAGCGTGCGGGAGCAGTACTTC	CASRGTSGSVREQYF
TRBJ2-4	TRBV4-3	.	few	TGCGCCAGCAGCCAAGATGGCAACCGCCTAAACATTCAGTACTTC	CASSQDGNRLNIQYF
TRBJ2-1	TRBV28	TRBD1	.	TGTGCCAGCAGGAGGGACAGGGGATTTATCTATGACAATGAGCAGTTCTTC	CASRRDRGFIYDNEQFF
TRBJ1-1	TRBV28	.	.	TGTGCCAGCAGTTTACCGGTGAACACTGAAGCTTTCTTT	CASSLPVNTEAFF
TRBJ2-7	TRBV30	TRBD2	.	TGTGCCTGGACCCGAGCGGGAGGTACTTACGAGCAGTACTTC	CAWTRAGGTYEQYF
TRBJ2-2	TRBV18	.	few	TGTGCCAGCTCACCGAACACCGGGGAGCTGTTTTTT	CASSPNTGELFF
TRBJ2-7	TRBV28	.	.	TGTGCCAGCAGTTTAACCCGTAGTGTTTTGGAGTACTTC	CASSLTRSVLEYF
TRBJ2-7	TRBV7-3	.	.	TGTGCCAGCAGCTTAGCCCCTTTTGGGGTCGAGCAGTACTTC	CASSLAPFGVEQYF
TRBJ2-5	TRBV27	.	.	TGTGCCAGCAGTCCGAAGCAAGAGACCCAGTACTTC	CASSPKQETQYF
TRBJ2-6	TRBV4-2	.	.	TGTGCCAGCAGCCAAGACCCGCCGCAGCTCTCTGGGGCCAACGTCCTGACTTTC	CASSQDPPQLSGANVLTF
TRBJ1-4	TRBV4-1	.	.	TGCGCCAGCAGCCAGCACGGGACTCGGAATGAAAAACTGTTTTTT	CASSQHGTRNEKLFF